This TCR beta chain was found in a study of T cells after yellow fever vaccination. Study background: With SMART-Seq v4 Ultra Low Input, the fractions containing low cell numbers were prepared.

Whole-study findings and limits: Some clonotypes were seen in both the CD4 and the CD8 compartments. These made up a small share and likely arose from convergent recombination.

5'RACE template switching added a universal primer site and UMIs to TCR cDNA. TCRdb reprocessed the 5' RACE reads via MiXCR and lists one record per CDR3 protein. The sample includes around 250,000 distinct CDR3 sequences, 6.9% seen only once; the top ten take around 0.9%. A few counts support this clonotype. Its antigen is unknown. The TCR was taken from a man under 40 who received the YFV17D yellow fever vaccine. Sequencing was performed on CD4+ T cells sorted from PBMCs, taken 15 days after the yellow fever booster vaccination.

The CDR3, as DNA: TGTGCCAGCAGCTTTCTGGGCACCGGGGAGCTGTTTTTT. Protein: CASSFLGTGELFF. The chain combines TRBV7-9 with TRBJ2-2; no clear D gene. V was cut by 3 bases and J by 4 bases, with 6 bases left in between. CDR1 SEHNR and CDR2 FQNEAQ come from the germline V gene (reference sequence). The CDR3 covers 13 residues.